This T cell receptor (beta chain) was recovered during a study of T cell responses to AZD1222 COVID-19 vaccine. The CDR3 loop spans 16 amino acids. Unmatched junction bases numbered 7, after V lost 5 bases and J lost 0 bases. Germline values: CDR1 LNHDA, CDR2 SQIVND (reference sequence). Study-wide results and limits: CD4 TCRs covered the whole spike, strongest at regions 160-218 and 743-854. Donors in the cohort were predominantly white British and more often female, and clonal diversity was possibly underestimated. No day 14 peak samples; only post-peak repertoires were characterized.

Some clones are missing from TCRdb's copy, which holds only in-frame ones; the method was immunoSEQ multiplex PCR. Found here are about 120,000 clones, around 89% of them singletons; the top ten hold around 6%. The table lists this clone with a few counts. Its specificity is not known. Pooled together were second doses at about 4 or about 12 weeks. This receptor was taken from an adult who received the AZD1222 COVID-19 vaccine. The rearrangement joins TRBV19 to TRBJ1-5; 7 nucleotides align to TRBD1. Here the sequenced sample was peripheral blood, taken 28 days after the second AZD1222 dose. The CDR3 DNA reads as TGTGCCAGTAGTGCCACCGGGACAGTTAGCAATCAGCCCCAGCATTTT. It encodes CASSATGTVSNQPQHF.